The next 18 T cell receptor beta chains were all read from a single sample in a study of shared clonotypes between healthy human individuals. The protocol was immunoSEQ multiplex PCR, while the TCRdb copy is restricted to in-frame clones and leaves out a portion. The profile covers some 1 million clones, with about 75% appearing a single time and 1.4% to 1.5% taken by the ten largest. The source material was memory CD4+ T cells sorted from blood. Subset defined: CD45RA-negative fraction. The receptors derive from a man between 18 and 35 years old in good health.

The chain employs TRBV2 and TRBJ1-6, with D uncertain. Trimming removed 2 bases from V and 7 bases from J, with 9 bases in between. This CDR3 region has 14 residues. Germline V gene lookup returns CDR1 SNHLY and CDR2 FYNNEI. CDR3: CASSEQAPNSPLHF. In DNA form, the CDR3 reads TGTGCCAGCAGTGAACAGGCTCCGAATTCACCCCTCCACTTT.

V and J are TRBV5-1 and TRBJ2-1; 8 bases line up with TRBD2. J was trimmed by 5 bases and V by 5 bases; bases with no gene match: 9. CDR3 size: 15 residues. CDR1 is SGHRS, CDR2 YFSETQ, per germline. CDR3 protein: CASSLSGSLNNEQFF. Written as DNA, the CDR3 is TGCGCCAGCAGTTTAAGCGGGAGTCTCAACAATGAGCAGTTCTTC.

Turning to this clone: This same CDR3 is encoded by further DNA sequences in the sample. This chain uses TRBV6-1 with TRBJ2-5, with D tentatively TRBD1 or TRBD2 (6 bases each). This CDR3 contains 14 residues. Germline loops: CDR1 MNHNS, CDR2 SASEGT. V was shortened by 1 base and J by 4 bases, with 10 bases between the two germline ends. The CDR3 nucleotides read TGTGCCAGCAGTGAAGTCGGAGGGGGAGAGACCCAGTACTTC. Translating it yields CASSEVGGGETQYF.

The chain is built from TRBV28 and TRBJ1-3; 7 positions agree with TRBD1. Trimming at V came to 4 bases and at J to 2 bases, leaving 8 bases not matched to a gene. Germline assignment: CDR1 MDHEN and CDR2 SYDVKM. The CDR3 spans 16 residues. The CDR3 DNA is TGTGCCAGCAGTTCTAGACAGGGCCCGGCTGGAAACACCATATATTTT. Protein sequence: CASSSRQGPAGNTIYF.

The chain links TRBV9 to TRBJ1-5; no firm D call. CDR3 length: 15 amino acids. Per the germline V gene, CDR1 is SGDLS and CDR2 is YYNGEE. The germline V and J ends were trimmed by 6 bases and 5 bases, with 18 bases remaining between them. CDR3 protein: CASKVSSAEDQPQHF. Written as DNA, the CDR3 is TGTGCCAGCAAGGTTTCGTCGGCGGAAGATCAGCCCCAGCATTTT.

The chain recombines TRBV10-3 with TRBJ2-3; 8 bases agree with TRBD2. CDR3 length equals 14 residues. Trimming at V came to 3 bases and at J to 4 bases, leaving 3 bases not matched to a gene. Germline CDR1 ENHRY, CDR2 SYGVKD. The chain's CDR3 is CAISDGGAADTQYF. CDR3 bases: TGTGCCATCAGTGACGGGGGGGCCGCAGATACGCAGTATTTT.

The chain couples TRBV4-3 to TRBJ1-4; 10 positions match TRBD1. The CDR3 runs 15 residues. The ends lost 5 bases at V and 7 bases at J; junction bases unmatched: 7. Germline V gene data show CDR1 as LGHNA and CDR2 as YSLEER. The CDR3 sequence: CASSSGQGDGEKLFF. The CDR3 DNA reads TGCGCCAGCAGCTCCGGACAGGGGGACGGTGAAAAACTGTTTTTT.

This chain uses TRBV7-2 with TRBJ2-7, with a tentative D call TRBD2 (6 bases). Trimming took off 5 bases at V and 6 bases at J, with 20 bases between the two ends. This CDR3 spans 15 amino acids. Germline-derived CDR1 and CDR2 are SGHTA and FQGNSA. CDR3 protein: CASSAPGRRDGEQYF. In DNA form, the CDR3 reads TGTGCCAGCAGCGCCCCAGGACGGCGGGATGGCGAGCAGTACTTC.

This chain links TRBV2 with TRBJ2-5, with D possibly matching TRBD2 (6 bases). V was pared by 0 bases and J by 5 bases, with 10 bases between. Per germline, CDR1 SNHLY and CDR2 FYNNEI. The CDR3 is 14 amino acids. As DNA, the CDR3 is TGTGCCAGCAGTGAAGCGCTTCGGGGGGAGACCCAGTACTTC. Amino acids: CASSEALRGETQYF.

The rearrangement links TRBV19 to TRBJ1-5; TRBD1 is a possible D gene (5 bases). The V end was cut by 8 bases, the J end by 7 bases, with 24 bases between. The V gene's germline CDR1 is LNHDA and CDR2 SQIVND (reference sequence). The CDR3 sequence is 16 residues long. CDR3 nucleotide sequence: TGTGCCAGTGCTCCCCTGGGGGGGGGACGTGAGCAGCCCCAGCATTTT. It codes for CASAPLGGGREQPQHF. Complete variable domain (other parts from reference TRBV19 and TRBJ1-5): DGGITQSPKYLFRKEGQNVTLSCEQNLNHDAMYWYRQDPGQGLRLIYYSQIVNDFQKGDIAEGYSVSREKKESFPLTVTSAQKNPTAFYLCASAPLGGGREQPQHFGDGTRLSIL.

The J gene is TRBJ1-6, the V gene TRBV10-1; no clear D gene. The CDR3 runs 14 residues. The V gene's germline CDR1 is WNHNN and CDR2 SYGVQD (reference sequence). V lost 0 bases and J lost 8, with 8 bases in between. CDR3 bases: TGCGCCAGCAGTGAGTCGACGACGCATTCACCCCTCCACTTT. Translated: CASSESTTHSPLHF.

The V gene is TRBV9, the J gene TRBJ1-1; 9 bases agree with TRBD1. This CDR3 is built from 17 residues. V lost 2 bases and J lost 1; bases outside the gene matches: 9. The germline gives CDR1 SGDLS, CDR2 YYNGEE. The CDR3 sequence is CASSVGTGFWANTEAFF. CDR3 in DNA: TGTGCCAGCAGCGTTGGGACAGGGTTTTGGGCGAACACTGAAGCTTTCTTT.

This clone was counted a single time. The genes are TRBV28 and TRBJ2-7, with TRBD2 matching 10 bases. The CDR3 spans 14 residues. Germline V gives CDR1 MDHEN, CDR2 SYDVKM. V trimming: 4 bases; J trimming: 12 bases; junction bases outside the gene matches: 12. The CDR3 region is CASSYPQAGGPRYF. In nucleotides, the CDR3 is TGTGCCAGCAGTTACCCCCAAGCGGGGGGGCCGAGGTACTTC.

The genes are TRBV28 and TRBJ2-1, with TRBD2 identical over 10 bases. The junction had 6 bases not matched to a gene; V was cut back by 10 bases and J by 6 bases. The CDR3 totals 13 residues. Germline CDR1 reads MDHEN; CDR2 reads SYDVKM. The CDR3 DNA reads as TGTGCCAACAGCGGGGGGGCGGTCAATGAGCAGTTCTTC. It yields the protein CANSGGAVNEQFF.

The chain has TRBV4-1 and TRBJ1-4; D not certain. This CDR3 has 15 residues. The ends were cut back, 0 bases at V and 8 bases at J, with 13 bases in the middle. Germline loops: CDR1 MGHRA, CDR2 YSYEKL. The DNA for the CDR3 is TGCGCCAGCAGCCAAGATTCGACATCGTGGGAAAAACTGTTTTTT. Translated, it gives CASSQDSTSWEKLFF.

The V call is TRBV6-5, the J call TRBJ1-5; 9 nucleotides agree with TRBD1. The germline gives CDR1 MNHEY, CDR2 SVGAGI. There are 14 residues in the CDR3. J was trimmed by 1 base and V by 6 bases; bases with no gene match: 1. CDR3 bases: TGTGCCAGCAGGGACAGGGGAAGCAATCAGCCCCAGCATTTT. Its translation is CASRDRGSNQPQHF.

This clone was seen just once. The chain has TRBV27 and TRBJ2-1; the match to TRBD2 covers 11 bases. The germline V gene encodes CDR1 MNHEY and CDR2 SMNVEV (reference sequence). The CDR3 contains 17 residues. J was trimmed by 4 bases and V by 0 bases; bases with no gene match: 5. CDR3 residues: CASSLSASGGFYNEQFF. The CDR3 DNA reads TGTGCCAGCAGTTTATCGGCTAGCGGGGGGTTTTACAATGAGCAGTTCTTC.

The genes are TRBV7-9 and TRBJ2-7; D possibly matches TRBD1 or TRBD2 (5 bases each). The CDR3 extends over 14 amino acids. Germline V gene data show CDR1 as SEHNR and CDR2 as FQNEAQ (reference sequence). Trimming removed 4 bases at V and 0 bases at J, with 10 bases between. The CDR3 DNA follows: TGTGCCAGCAGCTATGTGGGGGACTCCTACGAGCAGTACTTC. Residues: CASSYVGDSYEQYF.